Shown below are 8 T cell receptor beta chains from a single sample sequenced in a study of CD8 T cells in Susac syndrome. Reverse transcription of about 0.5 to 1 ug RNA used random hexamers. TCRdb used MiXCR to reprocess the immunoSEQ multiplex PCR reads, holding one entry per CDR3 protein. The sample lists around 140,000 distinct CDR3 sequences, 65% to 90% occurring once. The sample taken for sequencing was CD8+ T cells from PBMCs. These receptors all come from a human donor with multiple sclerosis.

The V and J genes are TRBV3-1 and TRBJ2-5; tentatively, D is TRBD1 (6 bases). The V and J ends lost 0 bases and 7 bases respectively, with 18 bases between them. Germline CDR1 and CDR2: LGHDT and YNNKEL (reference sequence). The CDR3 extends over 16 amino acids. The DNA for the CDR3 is TGTGCCAGCAGCCAAGAAGTCGGACAGCCGTTTTTGACCCAGTACTTC. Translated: CASSQEVGQPFLTQYF.

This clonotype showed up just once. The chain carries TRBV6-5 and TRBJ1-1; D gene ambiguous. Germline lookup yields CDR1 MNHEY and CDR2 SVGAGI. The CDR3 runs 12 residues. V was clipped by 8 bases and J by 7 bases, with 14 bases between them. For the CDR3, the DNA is TGTGCCAGCGGACGGTCGGGAAATGAAGCTTTCTTT. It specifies CASGRSGNEAFF.

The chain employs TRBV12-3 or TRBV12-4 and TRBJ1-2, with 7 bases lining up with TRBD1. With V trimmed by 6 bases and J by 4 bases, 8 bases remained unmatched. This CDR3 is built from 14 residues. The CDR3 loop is CASSPGTDAYGYTF. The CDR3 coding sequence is TGTGCCAGCAGCCCCGGGACAGACGCCTATGGCTACACCTTC.

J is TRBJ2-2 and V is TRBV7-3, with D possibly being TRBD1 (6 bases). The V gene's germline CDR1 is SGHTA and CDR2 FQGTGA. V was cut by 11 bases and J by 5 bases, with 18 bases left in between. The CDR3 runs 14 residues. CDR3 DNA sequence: TGTGCCTCCACCTGGGCAGGGGAGACCGGGGAGCTGTTTTTT. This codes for CASTWAGETGELFF. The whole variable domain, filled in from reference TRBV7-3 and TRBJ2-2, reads GAGVSQTPSNKVTEKGKYVELRCDPISGHTALYWYRQSLGQGPEFLIYFQGTGAADDSGLPNDRFFAVRPEGSVSTLKIQRTERGDSAVYLCASTWAGETGELFFGEGSRLTVL.

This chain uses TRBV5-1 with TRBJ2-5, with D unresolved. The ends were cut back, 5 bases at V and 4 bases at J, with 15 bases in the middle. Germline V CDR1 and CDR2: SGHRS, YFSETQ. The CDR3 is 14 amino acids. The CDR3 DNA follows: TGCGCCAGCAGTCCAGCGCAAACCCCAGAGACCCAGTACTTC. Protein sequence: CASSPAQTPETQYF.

The CDR3 spells CASSPLSDYGYTF. As DNA, the CDR3 is TGTGCCAGCAGCCCTTTATCGGATTATGGCTACACCTTC. The chain combines TRBV12-3 or TRBV12-4 with TRBJ1-2; D is undetermined. The V and J ends lost 6 bases and 5 bases respectively, with 13 bases between them. The CDR3 has 13 residues.

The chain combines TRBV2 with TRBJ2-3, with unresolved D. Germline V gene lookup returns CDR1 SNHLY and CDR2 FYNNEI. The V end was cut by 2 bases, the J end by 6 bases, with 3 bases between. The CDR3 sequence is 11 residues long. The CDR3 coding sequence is TGTGCCAGCAGTGAAACGGATACGCAGTATTTT. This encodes CASSETDTQYF. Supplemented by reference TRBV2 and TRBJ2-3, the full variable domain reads EPEVTQTPSHQVTQMGQEVILRCVPISNHLYFYWYRQILGQKVEFLVSFYNNEISEKSEIFDDQFSVERPDGSNFTLKIRSTKLEDSAMYFCASSETDTQYFGPGTRLTVL.

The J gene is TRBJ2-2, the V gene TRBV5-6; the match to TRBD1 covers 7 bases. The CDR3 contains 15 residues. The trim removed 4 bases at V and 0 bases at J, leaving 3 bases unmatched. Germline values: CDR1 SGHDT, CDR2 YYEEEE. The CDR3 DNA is TGTGCCAGCAGCCCCGGGACAGCGAACACCGGGGAGCTGTTTTTT. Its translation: CASSPGTANTGELFF. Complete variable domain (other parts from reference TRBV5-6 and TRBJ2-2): DAGVTQSPTHLIKTRGQQVTLRCSPKSGHDTVSWYQQALGQGPQFIFQYYEEEERQRGNFPDRFSGHQFPNYSSELNVNALLLGDSALYLCASSPGTANTGELFFGEGSRLTVL.